This section outlines one TCR beta chain sequence together with its context. The source of the sample is a study of T cells after somatic rescue of genetic block. V gave up 1 base and J gave up 1 base, with 11 bases separating them. This CDR3 spans 16 amino acids. CDR1 is MNHEY and CDR2 is SMNVEV in the germline V gene (reference sequence). Using immunoSEQ multiplex PCR, the repertoire was profiled, and TCRdb retains in-frame clones only, with some absent. The sample consists of about 67,000 clones, roughly nine tenths of them appearing once. This TCR was recovered from a man between 35 and 55 years old. The chain has TRBV27 and TRBJ2-1; perhaps TRBD2 as D (5 bases). The source material was peripheral blood mononuclear cells (PBMCs). CDR3 region: CASSLFGERSYNEQFF. CDR3 sequence (DNA): TGTGCCAGCAGTTTATTCGGGGAGCGTTCCTACAATGAGCAGTTCTTC.